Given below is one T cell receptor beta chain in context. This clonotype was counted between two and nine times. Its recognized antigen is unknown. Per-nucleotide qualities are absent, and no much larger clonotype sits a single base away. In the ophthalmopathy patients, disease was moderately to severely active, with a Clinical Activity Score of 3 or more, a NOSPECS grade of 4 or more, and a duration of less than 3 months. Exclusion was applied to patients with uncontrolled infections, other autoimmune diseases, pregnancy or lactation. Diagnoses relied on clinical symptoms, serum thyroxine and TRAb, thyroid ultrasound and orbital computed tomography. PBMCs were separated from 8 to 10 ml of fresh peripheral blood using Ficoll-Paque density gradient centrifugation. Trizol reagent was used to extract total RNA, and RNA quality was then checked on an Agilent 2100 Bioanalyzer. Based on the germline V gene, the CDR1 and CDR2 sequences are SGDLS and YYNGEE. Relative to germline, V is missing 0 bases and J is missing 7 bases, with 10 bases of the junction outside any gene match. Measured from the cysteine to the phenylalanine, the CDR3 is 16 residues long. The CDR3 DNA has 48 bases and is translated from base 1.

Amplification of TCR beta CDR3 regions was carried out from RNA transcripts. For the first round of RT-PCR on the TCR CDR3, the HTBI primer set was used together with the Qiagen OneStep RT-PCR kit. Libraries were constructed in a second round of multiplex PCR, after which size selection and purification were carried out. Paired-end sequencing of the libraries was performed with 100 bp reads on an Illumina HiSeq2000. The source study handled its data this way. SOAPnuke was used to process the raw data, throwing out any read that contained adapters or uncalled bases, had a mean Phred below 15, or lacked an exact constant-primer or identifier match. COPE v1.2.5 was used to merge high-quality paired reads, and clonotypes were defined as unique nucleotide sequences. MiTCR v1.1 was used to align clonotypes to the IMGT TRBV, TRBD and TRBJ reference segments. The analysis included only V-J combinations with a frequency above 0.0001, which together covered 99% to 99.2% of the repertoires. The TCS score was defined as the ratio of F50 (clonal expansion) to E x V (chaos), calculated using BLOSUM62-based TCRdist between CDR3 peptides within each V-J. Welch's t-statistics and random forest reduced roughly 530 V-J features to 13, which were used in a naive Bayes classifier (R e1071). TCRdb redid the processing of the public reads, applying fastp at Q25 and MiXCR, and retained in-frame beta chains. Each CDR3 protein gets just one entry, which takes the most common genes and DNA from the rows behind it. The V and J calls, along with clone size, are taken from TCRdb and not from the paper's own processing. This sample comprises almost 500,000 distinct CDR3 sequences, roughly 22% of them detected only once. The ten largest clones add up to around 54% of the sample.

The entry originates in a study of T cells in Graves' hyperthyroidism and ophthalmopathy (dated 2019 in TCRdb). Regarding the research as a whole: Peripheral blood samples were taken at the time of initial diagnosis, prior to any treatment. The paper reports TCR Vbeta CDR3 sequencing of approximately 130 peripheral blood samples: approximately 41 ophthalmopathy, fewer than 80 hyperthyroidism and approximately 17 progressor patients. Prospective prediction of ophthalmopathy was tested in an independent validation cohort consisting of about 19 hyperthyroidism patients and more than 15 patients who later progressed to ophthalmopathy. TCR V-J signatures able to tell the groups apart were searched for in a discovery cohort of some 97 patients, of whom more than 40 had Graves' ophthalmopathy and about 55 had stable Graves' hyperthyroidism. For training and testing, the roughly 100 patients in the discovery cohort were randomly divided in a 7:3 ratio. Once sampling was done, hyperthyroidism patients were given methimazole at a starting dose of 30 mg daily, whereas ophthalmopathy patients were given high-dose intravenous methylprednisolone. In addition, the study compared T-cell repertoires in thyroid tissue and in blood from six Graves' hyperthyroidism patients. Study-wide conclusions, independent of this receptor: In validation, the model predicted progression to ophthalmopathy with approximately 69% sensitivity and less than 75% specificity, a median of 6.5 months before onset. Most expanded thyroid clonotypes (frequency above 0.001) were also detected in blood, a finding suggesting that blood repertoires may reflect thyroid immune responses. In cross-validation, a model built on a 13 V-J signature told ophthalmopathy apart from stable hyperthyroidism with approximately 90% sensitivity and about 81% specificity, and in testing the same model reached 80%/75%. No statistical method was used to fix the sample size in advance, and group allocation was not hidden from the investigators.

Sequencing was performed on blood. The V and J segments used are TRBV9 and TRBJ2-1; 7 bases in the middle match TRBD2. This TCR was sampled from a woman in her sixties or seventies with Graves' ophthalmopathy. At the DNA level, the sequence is TGTGCCAGCAGCGTAGACCCAGCGGGGTCACGGAATGAGCAGTTCTTC. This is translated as CASSVDPAGSRNEQFF.